One and the same sample provided the 32 T cell receptor beta chains below, sequenced in a study of T cells expressing NK-cell markers. Using the 5' RACE reads, TCRdb records one entry per CDR3 protein without DNA. The sample table includes 550,000 or so distinct CDR3 sequences. The specimen was blood T cells: a sorted CD56 or NKG2C T cell subset, CD4+ or CD8+ T cells, or bulk PBMC T cells (not recorded which). These receptors were collected from a man in his late teens or twenties in good health.

The chain combines TRBV30 with TRBJ2-7; checking the TCRdb D call of TRBD1 is not possible without DNA. The length of the CDR3 is 12 residues. CDR1 is GTSNPN, CDR2 SVGIG, per germline (reference sequence). CDR3 residues: CAWSRGGGEQYF.

V usage is TRBV20-1 and J usage is TRBJ2-7; lacking DNA, the TRBD1 call made by TCRdb goes unchecked. Germline values: CDR1 DFQATT, CDR2 SNEGSKA (reference sequence). This CDR3 is 14 amino acids long. This CDR3 reads CSAETGAYPYEQYF.

The genes are TRBV15 and TRBJ2-1; TCRdb selects TRBD1, and the lack of DNA leaves this call unchecked. The CDR3 has 16 residues. CDR1 is LNHNV and CDR2 is YYDKDF in the germline V gene (reference sequence). The CDR3 loop reads CATSSRDTSSYNEQFF.

The V gene is TRBV3-1, the J gene TRBJ2-5; TCRdb proposes TRBD2, but this gene call is untestable without DNA. CDR1 and CDR2 from the germline V gene are LGHDT and YNNKEL (reference sequence). The CDR3 covers 15 residues. The CDR3 protein is CASSPQSARGETQYF.

The chain combines TRBV3-1 with TRBJ2-5; TCRdb gives TRBD2 as the D gene, but with no DNA this cannot be confirmed. Germline V CDR1 and CDR2: LGHDT, YNNKEL (reference sequence). This CDR3 is 13 amino acids long. The CDR3 region is CASGTSEKETQYF.

The rearrangement uses TRBV20-1 and TRBJ1-1. The CDR3 extends over 11 amino acids. Germline V gives CDR1 DFQATT, CDR2 SNEGSKA (reference sequence). The CDR3 here is CSAVWTTEAFF.

This chain links TRBV6-2 or TRBV6-3 with TRBJ2-7; TCRdb reports TRBD2, a call that lacks DNA to check it against. Germline values: CDR1 MNHEY, CDR2 SVGEGT. The CDR3 spans 16 residues. The CDR3 region is CATRTSGRASIYEQYF.

The gene calls are TRBV11-2 and TRBJ1-2; TCRdb selects TRBD1, and the lack of DNA leaves this call unchecked. CDR3 length equals 14 residues. Germline V CDR1 and CDR2: SGHAT, FQNNGV. The CDR3 sequence: CASSPVTGIYGYTF. Using reference TRBV11-2 and TRBJ1-2 for the parts outside the CDR3, the full variable domain is EAGVAQSPRYKIIEKRQSVAFWCNPISGHATLYWYQQILGQGPKLLIQFQNNGVVDDSQLPKDRFSAERLKGVDSTLKIQPAKLEDSAVYLCASSPVTGIYGYTFGSGTRLTVV.

The V call is TRBV20-1, the J call TRBJ2-1; TCRdb calls TRBD2, which cannot be checked without DNA. The CDR3 contains 18 residues. Germline CDR1 DFQATT, CDR2 SNEGSKA (reference sequence). CDR3 amino acids: CSATGQPLHLGLRGEQFF.

The chain has TRBV5-1 and TRBJ2-3; TCRdb outputs TRBD2, but without DNA this stays unchecked. The germline V gene has CDR1 SGHRS and CDR2 YFSETQ. This CDR3 is built from 16 residues. CDR3 sequence: CASRISGRAPTDTQYF.

This rearrangement joins TRBV28 to TRBJ1-2; the D gene TCRdb calls, TRBD1, cannot be checked with no DNA. The CDR3 is 15 residues long. In germline, CDR1 is MDHEN, CDR2 SYDVKM. CDR3 loop: CASSPTKTGLYGYTF.

The V call is TRBV7-7, the J call TRBJ2-1; there is no DNA to check the TCRdb D call of TRBD2. The CDR3 spans 16 residues. Germline CDR1 SSHAT, CDR2 FNYEAQ (reference sequence). The CDR3 loop is CASSLGTSGRFYEQFF.

The rearrangement uses TRBV20-1 and TRBJ2-3. The CDR3 is made up of 13 amino acids. Germline V gene data show CDR1 as DFQATT and CDR2 as SNEGSKA (reference sequence). The CDR3 spells CSARGLATDTQYF.

The chain has TRBV20-1 and TRBJ2-3; the D call of TRBD2 rests on TCRdb alone, since no DNA is present to check it. The CDR3 loop spans 13 amino acids. Looked up from germline, CDR1 is DFQATT and CDR2 is SNEGSKA (reference sequence). CDR3 region: CSALPPAGDTQYF.

The chain uses TRBV7-2 and TRBJ2-5; lacking DNA, the TRBD2 call made by TCRdb goes unchecked. The germline CDR1 and CDR2 sequences are SGHTA and FQGNSA. The length of the CDR3 is 16 residues. The CDR3 loop reads CASSLVAGAALETQYF. The full variable domain, completed using reference TRBV7-2 and TRBJ2-5, is GAGVSQSPSNKVTEKGKDVELRCDPISGHTALYWYRQSLGQGLEFLIYFQGNSAPDKSGLPSDRFSAERTGGSVSTLTIQRTQQEDSAVYLCASSLVAGAALETQYFGPGTRLLVL.

The chain links TRBV3-1 to TRBJ2-6. Germline CDR1 is LGHDT and CDR2 is YNNKEL (reference sequence). The length of the CDR3 is 16 residues. The CDR3 sequence is CASSRQTGSGANVLTF. Full variable domain (rest looked up from reference TRBV3-1 and TRBJ2-6): DTAVSQTPKYLVTQMGNDKSIKCEQNLGHDTMYWYKQDSKKFLKIMFSYNNKELIINETVPNRFSPKSPDKAHLNLHINSLELGDSAVYFCASSRQTGSGANVLTFGAGSRLTVL.

The chain has TRBV27 and TRBJ2-7; TCRdb's assignment of TRBD2 cannot be checked, as there is no DNA. Germline CDR1 MNHEY, CDR2 SMNVEV (reference sequence). This CDR3 is built from 18 residues. CDR3 region: CASPNGEREHSVVKEQYF.

The chain uses TRBV7-3 and TRBJ2-6; the D call from TCRdb, TRBD1, cannot be confirmed without DNA. The CDR3 sequence is 16 residues long. Germline lookup yields CDR1 SGHTA and CDR2 FQGTGA. This chain's CDR3 is CASSSPKTSGANVLTF.

The chain couples TRBV6-5 to TRBJ2-1; the D call of TRBD1 rests on TCRdb alone, since no DNA is present to check it. From germline, CDR1 is MNHEY and CDR2 SVGAGI. This CDR3 spans 12 amino acids. The CDR3 loop reads CASGGHRNEQFF.

The chain recombines TRBV6-1 with TRBJ2-2. The germline V gene encodes CDR1 MNHNS and CDR2 SASEGT. CDR3 size: 14 residues. The CDR3 spells CASKQTRNTGELFF.

The genes are TRBV25-1 and TRBJ2-1; TCRdb lists TRBD2, though no DNA is available to test this call. CDR1 MGHDK and CDR2 SYGVNS come from the germline V gene. There are 17 residues in the CDR3. This CDR3 is CASSDPFWGRGYNEQFF.

V usage is TRBV7-2 and J usage is TRBJ2-3. CDR3 length equals 14 residues. In germline, CDR1 is SGHTA, CDR2 FQGNSA. The CDR3 is CASSFAESTDTQYF. Filled out from reference TRBV7-2 and TRBJ2-3, the complete variable domain reads GAGVSQSPSNKVTEKGKDVELRCDPISGHTALYWYRQSLGQGLEFLIYFQGNSAPDKSGLPSDRFSAERTGGSVSTLTIQRTQQEDSAVYLCASSFAESTDTQYFGPGTRLTVL.

This rearrangement joins TRBV25-1 to TRBJ2-2. The CDR3 runs 14 residues. The germline CDR1 and CDR2 sequences are MGHDK and SYGVNS. The CDR3 spells CASSELRVTGELFF.

The chain has TRBV29-1 and TRBJ1-2; TCRdb designates TRBD1, a call that cannot be tested without DNA. Germline V gene lookup returns CDR1 SQVTM and CDR2 ANQGSEA. The CDR3 is 13 amino acids. The CDR3 reads CSALGTWRNGYTF.

The rearrangement links TRBV7-9 to TRBJ2-1; TCRdb's D call of TRBD1 is untestable without DNA. The CDR3 totals 15 residues. The germline gives CDR1 SEHNR, CDR2 FQNEAQ (reference sequence). The CDR3 loop reads CASSLVIGEAPEQFF.

The genes are TRBV7-9 and TRBJ2-3; TCRdb gives TRBD1 as the D gene, but with no DNA this cannot be confirmed. The CDR3 length is 13 residues. Germline V gene lookup returns CDR1 SEHNR and CDR2 FQNEAQ (reference sequence). The CDR3 loop reads CASRQGLGGTQYF. Full variable domain (rest looked up from reference TRBV7-9 and TRBJ2-3): DTGVSQNPRHKITKRGQNVTFRCDPISEHNRLYWYRQTLGQGPEFLTYFQNEAQLEKSRLLSDRFSAERPKGSFSTLEIQRTEQGDSAMYLCASRQGLGGTQYFGPGTRLTVL.

This sequence joins TRBV7-9 and TRBJ1-5; the TCRdb call, TRBD1, lacks DNA for checking. Germline V CDR1 and CDR2: SEHNR, FQNEAQ (reference sequence). This CDR3 spans 12 amino acids. CDR3 region: CAIGAAIEPQHF.

CDR3 sequence: CSVGTSVARTQYF. The rearrangement uses TRBV29-1 and TRBJ2-5; without DNA, the TCRdb call of TRBD2 cannot be checked. In germline, CDR1 is SQVTM, CDR2 ANQGSEA. The CDR3 runs 13 residues.

The J gene is TRBJ2-1, the V gene TRBV29-1; TCRdb names TRBD1, which stays unverified in the absence of DNA. CDR3 length: 12 amino acids. CDR1 is SQVTM, CDR2 ANQGSEA, per germline. CDR3 region: CSVMDRGNEQFF.

The chain links TRBV4-3 to TRBJ2-7; TCRdb calls TRBD1, which cannot be checked without DNA. This CDR3 has 16 amino acids. The germline V gene has CDR1 LGHNA and CDR2 YSLEER. The CDR3 region is CASSQGLQEYSYEQYF.

V gene TRBV7-2 combines with J gene TRBJ2-3. This CDR3 is 11 amino acids long. CDR1 and CDR2 (germline): SGHTA, FQGNSA. CDR3 sequence reads: CASSVLDTQYF.

The gene calls are TRBV11-2 and TRBJ2-2; as DNA is missing, the TRBD2 call by TCRdb cannot be tested. The CDR3 loop spans 12 amino acids. Germline CDR1 is SGHAT and CDR2 is FQNNGV. CDR3 sequence: CASGWRTGELFF.